These T cell receptor beta chains were read from a single sample in a study of siplizumab effects on memory and regulatory T cells. Profiled with immunoSEQ multiplex PCR; TCRdb holds only in-frame clones, not every one. The data contain 57,000 or so clones, roughly 93% of them singletons. Sequencing was performed on CD8+ T cells sorted from blood. These receptors all come from a human donor in good health. The CDR3 runs from the conserved cysteine through the conserved F or W. The D gene is left open where the match is weak. The size entry is marked missing in some rows and otherwise reads once, few, many or a size class.

j_call v_call clone_size d_call cdr3_aa cdr3_nt
TRBJ2-7 TRBV15 . . CATSKLHPYEQYF TGTGCCACCAGCAAGCTACACCCCTACGAGCAGTACTTC
TRBJ1-1 TRBV27 . TRBD1 CASRLGGGDFGAFF TGTGCCAGCAGGCTAGGGGGCGGGGATTTTGGAGCTTTCTTT
TRBJ2-7 TRBV10-3 . . CAISVIAGQAYEQYF TGTGCCATCAGTGTAATAGCGGGACAGGCCTACGAGCAGTACTTC
TRBJ2-2 TRBV28 . TRBD2 CASLRLADGTGELFF TGTGCCAGCTTAAGACTAGCGGACGGCACCGGGGAGCTGTTTTTT
TRBJ2-7 TRBV27 once TRBD1 CASSLRQGYEQYF TGTGCCAGCAGTTTACGACAGGGCTACGAGCAGTACTTC
TRBJ2-1 TRBV27 . . CASSPNSGTNYNEQFF TGTGCCAGCAGTCCGAACTCCGGGACAAACTACAATGAGCAGTTCTTC
TRBJ2-5 TRBV4-1 . . CASSNTIRGQETQYF TGCGCCAGCAGCAATACCATTCGGGGGCAAGAGACCCAGTACTTC
TRBJ1-6 TRBV30 . TRBD1 CAGRQGLGSPLHF TGTGCCGGCAGACAGGGGCTCGGTTCACCCCTCCACTTT
TRBJ2-3 TRBV30 . . CAWSVGLRDTQYF TGTGCCTGGAGTGTAGGTCTGCGGGATACGCAGTATTTT
TRBJ2-7 TRBV4-2 . TRBD2 CASSQDGTSGSYEQYF TGTGCCAGCAGCCAAGATGGGACTAGCGGGAGTTACGAGCAGTACTTC
TRBJ2-7 TRBV9 . . CASSLGGATYEQYF TGTGCCAGCAGCCTAGGGGGGGCTACCTACGAGCAGTACTTC
TRBJ2-7 TRBV7-9 . . CASSMTGYEQYF TGTGCCAGCAGCATGACAGGCTACGAGCAGTACTTC
TRBJ2-7 TRBV25-1 . TRBD2 CASSESPSGRTAQYF TGTGCCAGCAGTGAATCCCCTAGCGGGAGAACAGCGCAGTACTTC
TRBJ2-7 TRBV4-2 . TRBD2 CASSRDRGGNSYEQYF TGTGCCAGCAGCCGGGACCGGGGGGGAAACTCCTACGAGCAGTACTTC
TRBJ2-3 TRBV28 once . CASSSPRGTQYF TGTGCCAGCAGTTCGCCGAGGGGGACGCAGTATTTT
TRBJ2-1 TRBV28 . . CASSGLLYNEQFF TGTGCCAGCAGCGGACTATTGTACAATGAGCAGTTCTTC
TRBJ1-2 TRBV6-5 . . CASSSRAAYGYTF TGTGCCAGCAGTTCCCGAGCAGCCTATGGCTACACCTTC
TRBJ2-7 TRBV19 . TRBD2 CASAPGLGYEQYF TGTGCCAGTGCCCCGGGACTAGGTTACGAGCAGTACTTC
TRBJ1-1 TRBV7-9 . TRBD1 CASSLVQGTSNTEAFF TGTGCCAGCAGCTTAGTACAGGGGACCTCGAACACTGAAGCTTTCTTT
TRBJ2-2 TRBV11-1 . . CASSLSSWGTGELFF TGTGCCAGCAGCTTATCAAGCTGGGGCACCGGGGAGCTGTTTTTT
TRBJ1-5 TRBV9 . TRBD1 CASSVGQGGNQPQHF TGTGCCAGCAGCGTAGGTCAGGGGGGCAATCAGCCCCAGCATTTT
TRBJ2-7 TRBV19 . . CASSWGDEQYF TGTGCCAGTAGTTGGGGCGACGAGCAGTACTTC
TRBJ1-1 TRBV19 . . CASSIFLGKGNEAFF TGTGCCAGTAGTATATTCCTCGGGAAGGGAAATGAAGCTTTCTTT
TRBJ2-2 TRBV10-1 once . CASSEVRTGAGELFF TGCGCCAGCAGTGAAGTTCGGACGGGTGCAGGGGAGCTGTTTTTT
TRBJ1-1 TRBV6-5 . . CASSYSVADKEAFF TGTGCCAGCAGTTACTCGGTGGCCGATAAAGAAGCTTTCTTT
TRBJ2-3 TRBV6-6 . TRBD2 CASSYGTGGRGDTQYF TGTGCCAGCAGTTACGGAACGGGAGGGCGGGGAGATACGCAGTATTTT
TRBJ2-2 TRBV11-3 . TRBD2 CASSSWTSGTDTGELFF TGTGCCAGCAGCTCATGGACTAGCGGGACCGACACCGGGGAGCTGTTTTTT